Each of the 6 T cell receptor beta chains below was sequenced from the same sample in a study of T cells in Graves' hyperthyroidism and ophthalmopathy. Researchers amplified the TCR beta CDR3 regions from RNA transcripts. HTBI primers were employed in a first-round RT-PCR of the TCR CDR3. TCRdb reanalysed the multiplex PCR reads using MiXCR and keeps one entry per CDR3 protein. The data contain 500,000 to 650,000 distinct CDR3 sequences, 12% to 15% of them singletons. Sequencing used blood. All receptors come from a woman in her thirties or forties with Graves' hyperthyroidism.

The J gene is TRBJ2-1, the V gene TRBV29-1; 10 nucleotides match TRBD2. This CDR3 spans 13 amino acids. The germline gives CDR1 SQVTM, CDR2 ANQGSEA. Trimming at V came to 7 bases and at J to 4 bases, leaving 4 bases not matched to a gene. The CDR3 spells CSAPTSGYNEQFF. The DNA for the CDR3 is TGCAGCGCCCCGACTAGCGGGTACAATGAGCAGTTCTTC.

This clonotype was counted only a few times. This sequence joins TRBV5-1 and TRBJ2-1; either TRBD1 or TRBD2 may fit D (6 bases each). The CDR3 totals 15 residues. Germline loops: CDR1 SGHRS, CDR2 YFSETQ. Between the trimmed V and J ends, which lost 4 bases and 2 bases, there was a span of 13 bases. The CDR3 reads CASSPGEATYNEQFF. The CDR3 nucleotides are TGCGCCAGCAGCCCAGGGGAGGCTACCTACAATGAGCAGTTCTTC.

This clonotype was seen at least ten times. This chain links TRBV5-5 with TRBJ2-3; possible D gene TRBD2, 6 bases. The CDR3 loop spans 14 amino acids. Trimming pared 4 bases from V and 4 bases from J, leaving 13 bases between. The germline CDR1 and CDR2 sequences are SGHKS and YYEKEE (reference sequence). DNA for the CDR3: TGTGCCAGCAGCCCGGGGGTAGGCGCAGATACGCAGTATTTT. Translated, it gives CASSPGVGADTQYF. Full variable domain (outside the CDR3, taken from reference TRBV5-5 and TRBJ2-3): DAGVTQSPTHLIKTRGQQVTLRCSPISGHKSVSWYQQVLGQGPQFIFQYYEKEERGRGNFPDRFSARQFPNYSSELNVNALLLGDSALYLCASSPGVGADTQYFGPGTRLTVL.

At least ten counts were recorded for this clonotype. The chain recombines TRBV5-1 with TRBJ2-2; 7 bases map to TRBD2. The CDR3 loop spans 16 amino acids. Germline V CDR1 and CDR2: SGHRS, YFSETQ. Trimming cost V 1 base and J 0 bases; bases outside gene matches: 3. The CDR3 is CASSLWSGTNTGELFF. In DNA, the CDR3 is TGCGCCAGCAGCTTGTGGAGCGGGACGAACACCGGGGAGCTGTTTTTT.

There are many counts of this clonotype. V is TRBV28 and J is TRBJ2-5, with 7 nucleotides matching TRBD2. Trimming removed 5 bases from V and 5 bases from J; junction bases left unmatched: 8. The germline V gene has CDR1 MDHEN and CDR2 SYDVKM. The CDR3 is made up of 14 amino acids. The CDR3 sequence: CASSRLAHEETQYF. The CDR3 DNA follows: TGTGCCAGCAGTAGACTAGCCCACGAGGAGACCCAGTACTTC.

This clonotype was observed many times. This chain uses TRBV3-1 with TRBJ2-2; possible D gene TRBD2, 5 bases. The CDR3 covers 13 residues. V was pared by 6 bases and J by 4 bases, with 9 bases between. The germline CDR1 and CDR2 sequences are LGHDT and YNNKEL (reference sequence). CDR3 loop: CASRTGSTGELFF. CDR3 DNA sequence: TGTGCCAGCAGGACGGGGAGCACCGGGGAGCTGTTTTTT.